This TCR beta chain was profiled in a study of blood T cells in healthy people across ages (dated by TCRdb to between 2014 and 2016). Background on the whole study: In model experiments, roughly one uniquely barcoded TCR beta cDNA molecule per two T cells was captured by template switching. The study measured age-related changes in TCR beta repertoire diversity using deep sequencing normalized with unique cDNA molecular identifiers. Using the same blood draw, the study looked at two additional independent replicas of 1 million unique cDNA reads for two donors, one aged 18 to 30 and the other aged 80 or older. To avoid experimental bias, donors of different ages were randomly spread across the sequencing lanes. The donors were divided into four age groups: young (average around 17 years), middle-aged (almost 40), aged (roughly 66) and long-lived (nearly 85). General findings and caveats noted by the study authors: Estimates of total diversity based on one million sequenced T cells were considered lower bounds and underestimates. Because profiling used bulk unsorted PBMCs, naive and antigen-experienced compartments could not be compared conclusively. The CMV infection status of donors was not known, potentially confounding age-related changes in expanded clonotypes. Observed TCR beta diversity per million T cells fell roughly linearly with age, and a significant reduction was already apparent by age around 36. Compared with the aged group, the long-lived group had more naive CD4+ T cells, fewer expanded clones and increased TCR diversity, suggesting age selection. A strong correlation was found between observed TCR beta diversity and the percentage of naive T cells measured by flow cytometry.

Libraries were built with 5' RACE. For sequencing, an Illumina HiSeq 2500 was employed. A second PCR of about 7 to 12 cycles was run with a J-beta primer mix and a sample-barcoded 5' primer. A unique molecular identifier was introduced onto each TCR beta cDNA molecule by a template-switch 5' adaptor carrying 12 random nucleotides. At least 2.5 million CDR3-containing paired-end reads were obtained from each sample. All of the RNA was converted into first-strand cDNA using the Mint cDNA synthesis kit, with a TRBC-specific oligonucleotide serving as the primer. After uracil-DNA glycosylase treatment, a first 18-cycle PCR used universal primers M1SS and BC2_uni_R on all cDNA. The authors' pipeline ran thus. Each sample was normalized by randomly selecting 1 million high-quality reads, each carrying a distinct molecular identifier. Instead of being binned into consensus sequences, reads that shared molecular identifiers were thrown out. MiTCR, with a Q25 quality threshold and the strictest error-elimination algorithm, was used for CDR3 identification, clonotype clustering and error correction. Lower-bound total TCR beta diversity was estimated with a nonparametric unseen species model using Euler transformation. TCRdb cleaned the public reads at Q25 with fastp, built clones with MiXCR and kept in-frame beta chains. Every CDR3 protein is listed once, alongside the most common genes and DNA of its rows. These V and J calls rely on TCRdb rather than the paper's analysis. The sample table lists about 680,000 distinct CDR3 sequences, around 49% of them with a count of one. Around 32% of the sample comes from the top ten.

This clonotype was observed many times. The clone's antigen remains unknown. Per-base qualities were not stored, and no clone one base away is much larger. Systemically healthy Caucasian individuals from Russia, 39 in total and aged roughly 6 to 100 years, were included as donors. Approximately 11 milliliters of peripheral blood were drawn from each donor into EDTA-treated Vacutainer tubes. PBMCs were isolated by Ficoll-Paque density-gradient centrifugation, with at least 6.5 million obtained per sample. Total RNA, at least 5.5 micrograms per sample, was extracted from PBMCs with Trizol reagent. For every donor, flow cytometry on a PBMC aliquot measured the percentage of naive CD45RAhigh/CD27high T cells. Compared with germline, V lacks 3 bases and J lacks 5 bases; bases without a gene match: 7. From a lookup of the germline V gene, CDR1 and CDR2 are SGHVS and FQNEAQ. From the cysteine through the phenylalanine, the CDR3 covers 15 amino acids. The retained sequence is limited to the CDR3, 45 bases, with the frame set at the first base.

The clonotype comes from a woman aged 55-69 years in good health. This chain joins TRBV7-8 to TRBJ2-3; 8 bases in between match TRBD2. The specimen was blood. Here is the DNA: TGTGCCAGCAGCTTGTCCAGCGGGAGAGGAGATACGCAGTATTTT. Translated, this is CASSLSSGRGDTQYF.